One and the same sample provided the 24 T cell receptor beta chains below, sequenced in a study of cytomegalovirus exposure and HLA in healthy donors. In the PCR, 60 Vbeta and 13 Jbeta primers were used. This table comes from immunoSEQ multiplex PCR, and its TCRdb copy is limited to in-frame clones, with some not included. The sample yields 100,000 to 150,000 clones, about 68% seen once. What was sequenced was PBMCs. All receptors come from a man between 40 and 49 years old in good health and CMV-seropositive.

J is TRBJ1-1 and V is TRBV6-1; the D gene is possibly TRBD1 (5 bases). V was cut by 5 bases and J by 3 bases, with 16 bases left in between. The CDR3 length is 15 residues. Germline V lookup: CDR1 MNHNS, CDR2 SASEGT. The CDR3 DNA follows: TGTGCCAGCAGTACCCCGAAGGGGAGGCACACTGAAGCTTTCTTT. Its protein product is CASSTPKGRHTEAFF.

In this sample, this clone turned up once. The chain links TRBV19 to TRBJ1-4; D remains ambiguous. Germline CDR1 and CDR2: LNHDA and SQIVND (reference sequence). The CDR3 extends over 16 amino acids. V lost 2 bases to trimming and J lost 3 bases, with 13 bases between them. CDR3 sequence reads: CASSISGGISNEKLFF. The CDR3, as DNA: TGTGCCAGTAGTATATCCGGCGGGATTTCTAATGAAAAACTGTTTTTT.

The table lists this clone with a count of one. This sequence joins TRBV5-1 and TRBJ1-2; D uncertain. This CDR3 has 12 amino acids. The germline CDR1 and CDR2 sequences are SGHRS and YFSETQ. V lost 4 bases to trimming and J lost 7 bases, with 11 bases between them. CDR3 loop: CASSPFRGGYTF. The CDR3 nucleotides are TGCGCCAGCAGCCCCTTTCGAGGTGGCTACACCTTC.

The chain couples TRBV9 to TRBJ2-3; TRBD1 matches at 7 bases. The trim removed 4 bases at V and 5 bases at J, leaving 10 bases unmatched. Germline CDR1 and CDR2: SGDLS and YYNGEE. The CDR3 covers 15 residues. In DNA form, the CDR3 reads TGTGCCAGCAGCTTCAACCGGGACAGAGGAGATACGCAGTATTTT. It specifies CASSFNRDRGDTQYF.

The chain is built from TRBV28 and TRBJ2-2, with D tentatively TRBD1 (6 bases). This CDR3 has 17 amino acids. V dropped 3 bases and J dropped 3 bases, with 17 bases sitting between them. Germline values: CDR1 MDHEN, CDR2 SYDVKM. The DNA for the CDR3 is TGTGCCAGCAGTTTTTACGGCAGGGGTCCGTACACCGGGGAGCTGTTTTTT. Translating it yields CASSFYGRGPYTGELFF.

The chain recombines TRBV4-3 with TRBJ2-1, with TRBD1 identical over 10 bases. CDR1 and CDR2 (germline): LGHNA, YSLEER. Trimming at V came to 1 base and at J to 6 bases, leaving 9 bases not matched to a gene. The CDR3 extends over 17 amino acids. The CDR3, as DNA: TGCGCCAGCAGCCAAGGGACCGGGACAGGGGAGGTCAATGAGCAGTTCTTC. It encodes CASSQGTGTGEVNEQFF.

The chain employs TRBV28 and TRBJ2-7, with 8 nucleotides matching TRBD1. The CDR3 runs 13 residues. CDR1 and CDR2 (germline): MDHEN, SYDVKM. V dropped 6 bases and J dropped 3; count of bases not matched to a gene: 4. For the CDR3, the DNA is TGTGCCAGCAGGGATACAGGGGGCTACGAGCAGTACTTC. This gives the protein CASRDTGGYEQYF.

The rearrangement links TRBV5-8 to TRBJ1-2; the D is unclear. The germline CDR1 and CDR2 sequences are SGHTS and YDEGEE. The CDR3 is 14 residues long. V shed 0 bases and J shed 3 bases, with 9 bases lying between them. CDR3 coding DNA: TGTGCCAGCAGCTTGGGCGGGTACGACTATGGCTACACCTTC. It yields the protein CASSLGGYDYGYTF.

V is TRBV6-5 and J is TRBJ2-7; the D gene is possibly TRBD2 (5 bases). The germline CDR1 and CDR2 sequences are MNHEY and SVGAGI. V lost 2 bases, J lost 5 bases, and 19 bases lay in between. CDR3 length: 16 amino acids. The CDR3 DNA follows: TGTGCCAGCAGTTACCCGGGGAAGGGTCAAAAACACGAGCAGTACTTC. Residues: CASSYPGKGQKHEQYF.

The chain recombines TRBV7-9 with TRBJ2-3; D remains ambiguous. V gave up 6 bases and J gave up 7 bases, with 23 bases separating them. The CDR3 runs 16 residues. Germline CDR1 reads SEHNR; CDR2 reads FQNEAQ (reference sequence). CDR3 amino acids: CASSPAVGASLNTQYF. CDR3 nucleotides: TGTGCCAGCAGTCCGGCCGTTGGAGCCAGCCTTAATACGCAGTATTTT.

In its sample, this clone was seen once. The CDR3 DNA follows: TGTGCCAGTAGGCCAGGACAGGCCAAGCCCTACGAGCAGTACTTC. Residues: CASRPGQAKPYEQYF. The rearrangement links TRBV19 to TRBJ2-7; 7 positions match TRBD1. CDR1 and CDR2 (germline): LNHDA, SQIVND (reference sequence). Trimming removed 6 bases from V and 2 bases from J; junction bases left unmatched: 10. The length of the CDR3 is 15 residues.

V is TRBV12-2 and J is TRBJ2-7; the table names TRBD2, a call not compared with the DNA. TRBV12-2 is a pseudogene. The CDR3 totals 14 residues. The CDR3 loop is CASRLEKRPYEQYF. The CDR3 DNA reads TGTGCAAGTCGCTTAGAAAAGCGGCCTTACGAGCAGTACTTC.

This clone was counted between two and nine times. The V and J genes are TRBV6-5 and TRBJ2-7; TRBD1 aligns across 11 bases. There are 12 residues in the CDR3. Per the germline V gene, CDR1 is MNHEY and CDR2 is SVGAGI. Trimming took 6 bases from V and 6 from J; bases not matched to a gene: 1. The DNA for the CDR3 is TGTGCCAGCAGAGGGACAGGGGGCGAGCAGTACTTC. Amino acid sequence: CASRGTGGEQYF.

The V gene is TRBV4-1, the J gene TRBJ2-5; TRBD2 aligns across 9 bases. In germline, CDR1 is MGHRA, CDR2 YSYEKL. V lost 6 bases and J lost 2; bases outside the gene matches: 10. The CDR3 has 16 residues. CDR3 sequence: CASSIKGTSHQETQYF. The CDR3 bases are TGCGCCAGCAGTATCAAAGGGACTAGCCATCAAGAGACCCAGTACTTC.

This clone appeared once. V usage is TRBV19 and J usage is TRBJ2-3; D might be TRBD1 (7 bases). Germline V gives CDR1 LNHDA, CDR2 SQIVND (reference sequence). Between the trimmed V and J ends, which lost 1 base and 7 bases, there was a span of 15 bases. The CDR3 is 15 residues long. This CDR3 is CASSIGGRGRNTQYF. CDR3 in DNA: TGTGCCAGTAGTATAGGTGGCAGGGGGAGGAATACGCAGTATTTT.

J is TRBJ2-2 and V is TRBV4-1, with D maybe TRBD1 (6 bases). This CDR3 is built from 15 residues. Trimming pared 7 bases from V and 6 bases from J, leaving 18 bases between. The germline V gene encodes CDR1 MGHRA and CDR2 YSYEKL. The CDR3 region is CASKGGAFSAGELFF. The CDR3 nucleotides are TGCGCCAGCAAAGGGGGAGCTTTTAGCGCCGGGGAGCTGTTTTTT.

This clone turned up a few times. The chain recombines TRBV14 with TRBJ2-5, with D possibly TRBD2 on 6 matching bases. Trimming took off 9 bases at V and 4 bases at J, with 12 bases between the two ends. Germline CDR1 and CDR2: SGHDN and FVKESK. This CDR3 spans 12 amino acids. The CDR3 sequence: CASNRGGETQYF. The CDR3 coding sequence is TGTGCCAGTAACCGGGGAGGAGAGACCCAGTACTTC.

This sequence joins TRBV19 and TRBJ1-1, with TRBD1 matching over 7 bases. Trimming took 5 bases from V and 11 from J; bases not matched to a gene: 11. The germline V gene has CDR1 LNHDA and CDR2 SQIVND (reference sequence). The CDR3 is made up of 13 amino acids. CDR3 nucleotides: TGTGCCAGTAGTCATACCGGGACAGATCAGGCTTTCTTT. This encodes CASSHTGTDQAFF.

This chain connects TRBV5-4 to TRBJ1-1, with a tentative D call TRBD1 (5 bases). This CDR3 spans 14 amino acids. V was pared by 0 bases and J by 6 bases, with 12 bases between. Germline loops: CDR1 SGHNT, CDR2 YYREEE (reference sequence). This CDR3 reads CASSLAVGRAEAFF. CDR3 coding DNA: TGTGCCAGCAGCTTGGCGGTGGGCAGGGCTGAAGCTTTCTTT.

The chain uses TRBV14 and TRBJ1-2; a possible D gene is TRBD1 (5 bases). CDR1 is SGHDN, CDR2 FVKESK, per germline. The V and J ends lost 4 bases and 5 bases respectively, with 11 bases between them. This CDR3 contains 13 residues. The CDR3 loop reads CASSLGAGYGYTF. CDR3 in DNA: TGTGCCAGCAGCCTAGGGGCCGGGTATGGCTACACCTTC.

The V and J genes are TRBV5-5 and TRBJ1-1; weak D call: TRBD1 (6 bases). This CDR3 has 14 amino acids. Germline CDR1 SGHKS, CDR2 YYEKEE (reference sequence). Trimming took off 5 bases at V and 0 bases at J, with 11 bases between the two ends. CDR3 in amino acids: CASSRQVMNTEAFF. The CDR3 bases are TGTGCCAGCAGTCGACAGGTCATGAACACTGAAGCTTTCTTT.

The chain recombines TRBV19 with TRBJ2-7; 11 nucleotides line up with TRBD1. The trim removed 5 bases at V and 3 bases at J, leaving 3 bases unmatched. The CDR3 has 14 residues. Germline values: CDR1 LNHDA, CDR2 SQIVND (reference sequence). The CDR3 nucleotides are TGTGCCAGTAGTCCCGGGACAGGGGGCTACGAGCAGTACTTC. This gives the protein CASSPGTGGYEQYF.

V and J are TRBV27 and TRBJ2-5; D may be TRBD2 (6 bases). The V end was cut by 2 bases, the J end by 6 bases, with 7 bases between. Germline CDR1 is MNHEY and CDR2 is SMNVEV (reference sequence). The CDR3 has 12 amino acids. CDR3: CASSLGGKTQYF. CDR3 in DNA: TGTGCCAGCAGTTTAGGGGGGAAGACCCAGTACTTC.

The chain carries TRBV12-1 and TRBJ2-5; the D call in the table, TRBD1, was not verified against the DNA. TRBV12-1 is reported as a pseudogene. This CDR3 contains 15 residues. The CDR3 sequence is CASCFSTGAQETQYF. Written as DNA, the CDR3 is TGTGCCAGCTGCTTTAGTACAGGGGCTCAAGAGACCCAGTACTTC.